The TCR beta chain described here comes from a study of identical twins. TCRdb used MiXCR to reprocess the 5' RACE reads, holding one entry per CDR3 protein. The sample lists 500,000 or so distinct CDR3 sequences, roughly 13% occurring once. The germline V gene encodes CDR1 MNHEY and CDR2 SVGEGT. The V and J ends lost 3 bases and 6 bases respectively, with 11 bases between them. The CDR3 loop spans 13 amino acids. Study outcomes and limitations: Cord blood beta clonotypes present at high abundance carried fewer insertions; no such pattern appeared in memory repertoires.

This clonotype was counted only a few times. Antigen unknown. These data were also reused for a study on yellow fever vaccine responses in identical twins.

This receptor was identified in a woman between 18 and 29 years old in good health. The specimen sequenced was CD4+ T cells sorted from blood. The chain recombines TRBV6-2 or TRBV6-3 with TRBJ1-2; a weak D match, TRBD1 (6 bases). CDR3 sequence reads: CASSYLQGDGYTF. Written as DNA, the CDR3 is TGTGCCAGCAGTTATCTACAGGGAGATGGCTACACCTTC.